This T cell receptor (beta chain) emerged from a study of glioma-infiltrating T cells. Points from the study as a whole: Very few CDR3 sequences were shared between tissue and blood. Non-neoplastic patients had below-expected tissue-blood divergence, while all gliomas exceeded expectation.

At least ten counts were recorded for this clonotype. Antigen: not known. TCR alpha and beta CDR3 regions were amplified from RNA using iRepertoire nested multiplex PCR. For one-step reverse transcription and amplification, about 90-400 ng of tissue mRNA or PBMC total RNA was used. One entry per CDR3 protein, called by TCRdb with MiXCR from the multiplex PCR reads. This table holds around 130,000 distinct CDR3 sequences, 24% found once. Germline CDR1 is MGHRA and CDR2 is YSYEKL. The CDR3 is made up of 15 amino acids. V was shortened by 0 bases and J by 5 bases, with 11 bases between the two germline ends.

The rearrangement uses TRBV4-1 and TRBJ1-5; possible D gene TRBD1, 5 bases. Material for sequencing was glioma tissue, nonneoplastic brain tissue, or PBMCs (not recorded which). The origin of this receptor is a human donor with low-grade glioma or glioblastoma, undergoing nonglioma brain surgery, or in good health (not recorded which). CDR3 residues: CASSQEGDGYQPQHF. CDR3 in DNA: TGCGCCAGCAGCCAAGAGGGGGACGGATATCAGCCCCAGCATTTT.